This T cell receptor (beta chain) came from a study of CD8 T cells in Susac syndrome. Study-wide background: When their blood was taken, patients with Susac syndrome were therapy-naive, taking corticosteroids, or taking intravenous immunoglobulin alone.

The length of the CDR3 is 14 residues. Germline CDR1 is SGHDN and CDR2 is FVKESK. V shed 3 bases and J shed 3 bases, with 11 bases lying between them. Patients with Susac syndrome fulfilled recently defined diagnostic criteria for definite or probable disease. Negative isolation yielded CD4+ and CD8+ T cells, and FACS enriched TEMRA cells. Reverse transcription of roughly 0.45 to 1 ug RNA was performed with random hexamers. The TCR beta CDR3 was amplified by immunoSEQ multiplex PCR across 54 Vbeta, 13 Jbeta. MiXCR, run by TCRdb on the immunoSEQ multiplex PCR reads, gives a single entry per CDR3 protein. This sample has some 200,000 distinct CDR3 sequences, with over 90% found just once.

The TCR sequence derives from a human donor with Susac syndrome. V gene TRBV14 combines with J gene TRBJ2-5; D is uncertain. Material for sequencing was CD8+ T cells from PBMCs. The CDR3 loop reads CASSQYGLEETQYF. The CDR3, as DNA: TGTGCCAGCAGCCAGTATGGATTGGAAGAGACCCAGTACTTC.